The T cell receptor (beta chain) described here comes from a study of blood T cell repertoires in COVID-19. Study in general: Sources were T cells, B-cell-depleted T cells, or PBMCs; the material itself was cDNA or gDNA.

The V segment lost 8 bases and the J segment 5 bases; nucleotides outside the gene matches: 9. CDR1 LNHDA and CDR2 SQIVND come from the germline V gene (reference sequence). CDR3 length: 13 residues. The data were produced by immunoSEQ multiplex PCR, yet TCRdb's version contains in-frame clones alone and is incomplete. The data contain some 250,000 clones, approximately 86% of them singletons. This chain connects TRBV19 to TRBJ2-7; 7 nucleotides align to TRBD2. The TCR comes from a woman aged 30 to 39 who had recovered from COVID-19. Sample: peripheral blood. As DNA, the CDR3 is TGTGCCAGTGGACTAGACGCTGGCGACGAGCAGTACTTC. It is translated as CASGLDAGDEQYF.